This T cell receptor beta chain is drawn from a study of T cell responses to AZD1222 COVID-19 vaccine. V was trimmed by 5 bases and J by 5 bases, leaving 9 bases between them. The CDR3 totals 12 residues. Germline values: CDR1 LNHDA, CDR2 SQIVND (reference sequence). Sequenced by immunoSEQ multiplex PCR; TCRdb stores in-frame clones only, minus some. Here the sample spans about 87,000 clones, nearly 90% being singletons. Here the sequenced sample was peripheral blood, taken on day 0 of AZD1222 vaccination. This clonotype originated in an adult in good health. This chain joins TRBV19 and TRBJ1-1; possible D gene TRBD1, 5 bases. In nucleotides, the CDR3 is TGTGCCAGTAGTGGCGGGGGGACTGAAGCTTTCTTT. It specifies CASSGGGTEAFF.